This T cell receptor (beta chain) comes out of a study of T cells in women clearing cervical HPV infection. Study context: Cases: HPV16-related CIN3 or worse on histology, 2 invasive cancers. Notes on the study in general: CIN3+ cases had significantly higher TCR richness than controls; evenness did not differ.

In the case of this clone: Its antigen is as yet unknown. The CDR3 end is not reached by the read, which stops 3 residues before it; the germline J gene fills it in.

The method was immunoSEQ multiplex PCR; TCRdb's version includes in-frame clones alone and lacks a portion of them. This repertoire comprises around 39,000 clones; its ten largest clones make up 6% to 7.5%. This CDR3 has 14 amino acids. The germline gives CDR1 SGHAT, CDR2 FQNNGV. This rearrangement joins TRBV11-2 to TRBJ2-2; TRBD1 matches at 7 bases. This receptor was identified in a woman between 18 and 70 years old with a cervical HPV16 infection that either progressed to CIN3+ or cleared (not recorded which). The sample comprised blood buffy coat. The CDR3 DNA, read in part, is TGTGCCAGCAGCTCCCGGACAGGTGGGGATAAG. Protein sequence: CASSSRTGGDK. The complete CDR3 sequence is CASSSRTGGDKLFF.